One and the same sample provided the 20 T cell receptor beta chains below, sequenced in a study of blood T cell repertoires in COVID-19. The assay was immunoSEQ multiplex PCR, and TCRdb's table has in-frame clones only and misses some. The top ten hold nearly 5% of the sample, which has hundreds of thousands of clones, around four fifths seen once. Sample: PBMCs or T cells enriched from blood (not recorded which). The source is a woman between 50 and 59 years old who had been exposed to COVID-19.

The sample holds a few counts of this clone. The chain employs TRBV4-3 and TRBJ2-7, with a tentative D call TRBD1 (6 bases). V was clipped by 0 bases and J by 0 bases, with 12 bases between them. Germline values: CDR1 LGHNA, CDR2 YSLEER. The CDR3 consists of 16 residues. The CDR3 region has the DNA TGCGCCAGCAGCCAAGATGAGTCGACAGGCTCCTACGAGCAGTACTTC. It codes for CASSQDESTGSYEQYF.

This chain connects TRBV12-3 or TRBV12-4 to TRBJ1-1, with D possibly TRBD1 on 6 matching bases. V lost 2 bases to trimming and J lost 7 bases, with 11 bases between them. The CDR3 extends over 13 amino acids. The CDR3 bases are TGTGCCAGCAGTTTACAGGGGACCCTTGAAGCTTTCTTT. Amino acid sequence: CASSLQGTLEAFF.

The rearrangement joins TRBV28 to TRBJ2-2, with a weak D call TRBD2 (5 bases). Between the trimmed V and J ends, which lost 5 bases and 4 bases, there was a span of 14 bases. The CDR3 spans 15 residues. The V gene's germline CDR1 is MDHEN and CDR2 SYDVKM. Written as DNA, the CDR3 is TGTGCCAGCAGTCTTGAGGGTTCCGGCACCGGGGAGCTGTTTTTT. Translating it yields CASSLEGSGTGELFF.

The CDR3 here is CASSLTGDRDEAFF. CDR3 DNA sequence: TGTGCCAGCAGCCTAACAGGGGATAGGGATGAAGCTTTCTTT. This chain links TRBV7-9 with TRBJ1-1; 7 nucleotides match TRBD1. This CDR3 region has 14 residues. Germline CDR1 reads SEHNR; CDR2 reads FQNEAQ (reference sequence). J was trimmed by 7 bases and V by 5 bases; bases with no gene match: 10.

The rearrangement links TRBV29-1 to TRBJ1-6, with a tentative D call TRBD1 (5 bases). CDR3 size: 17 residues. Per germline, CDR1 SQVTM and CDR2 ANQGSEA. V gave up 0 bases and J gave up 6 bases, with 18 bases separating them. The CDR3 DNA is TGCAGCGTTGAAGATCGCCGGGCAGGGTGGTTTAATTCACCCCTCCACTTT. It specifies CSVEDRRAGWFNSPLHF.

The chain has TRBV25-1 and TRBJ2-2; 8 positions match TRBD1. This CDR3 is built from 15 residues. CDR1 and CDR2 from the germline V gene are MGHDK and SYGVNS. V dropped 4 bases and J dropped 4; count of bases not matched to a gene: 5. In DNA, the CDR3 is TGTGCCAGCAGTGGTTTCACAGGGGGCACCGGGGAGCTGTTTTTT. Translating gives CASSGFTGGTGELFF.

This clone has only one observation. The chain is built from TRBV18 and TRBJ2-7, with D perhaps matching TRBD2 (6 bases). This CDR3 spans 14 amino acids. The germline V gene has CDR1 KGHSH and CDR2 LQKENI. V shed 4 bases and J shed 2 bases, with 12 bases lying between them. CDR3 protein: CASSRPGVTYEQYF. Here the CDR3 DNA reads TGTGCCAGCTCACGGCCGGGGGTTACCTACGAGCAGTACTTC.

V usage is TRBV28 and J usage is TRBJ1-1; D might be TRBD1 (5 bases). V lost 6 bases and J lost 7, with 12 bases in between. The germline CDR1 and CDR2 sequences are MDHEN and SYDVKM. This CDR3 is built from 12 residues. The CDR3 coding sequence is TGTGCCAGCAGCCCTGGCAGGGTTGAAGCTTTCTTT. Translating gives CASSPGRVEAFF.

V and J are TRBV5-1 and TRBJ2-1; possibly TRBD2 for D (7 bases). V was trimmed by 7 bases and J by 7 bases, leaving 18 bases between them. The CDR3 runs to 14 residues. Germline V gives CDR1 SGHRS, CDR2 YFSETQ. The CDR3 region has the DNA TGCGCCAGCCAAGGGGGGGGGCCCAGAAATGAGCAGTTCTTC. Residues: CASQGGGPRNEQFF. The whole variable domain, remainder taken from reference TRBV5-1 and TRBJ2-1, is KAGVTQTPRYLIKTRGQQVTLSCSPISGHRSVSWYQQTPGQGLQFLFEYFSETQRNKGNFPGRFSGRQFSNSRSEMNVSTLELGDSALYLCASQGGGPRNEQFFGPGTRLTVL.

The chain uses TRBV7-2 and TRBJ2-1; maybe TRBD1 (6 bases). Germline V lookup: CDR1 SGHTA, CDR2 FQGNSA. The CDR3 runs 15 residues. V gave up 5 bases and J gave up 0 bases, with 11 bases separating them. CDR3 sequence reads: CASSRTGSSYNEQFF. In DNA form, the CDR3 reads TGTGCCAGCAGCCGTACAGGGAGCTCCTACAATGAGCAGTTCTTC. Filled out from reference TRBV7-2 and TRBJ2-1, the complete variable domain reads GAGVSQSPSNKVTEKGKDVELRCDPISGHTALYWYRQSLGQGLEFLIYFQGNSAPDKSGLPSDRFSAERTGGSVSTLTIQRTQQEDSAVYLCASSRTGSSYNEQFFGPGTRLTVL.

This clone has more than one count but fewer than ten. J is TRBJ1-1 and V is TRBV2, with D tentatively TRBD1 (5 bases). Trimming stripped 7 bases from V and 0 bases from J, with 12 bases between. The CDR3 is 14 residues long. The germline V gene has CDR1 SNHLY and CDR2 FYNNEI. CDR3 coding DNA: TGTGCCAGCATGGGGGGAGGGGTGAACACTGAAGCTTTCTTT. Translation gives CASMGGGVNTEAFF. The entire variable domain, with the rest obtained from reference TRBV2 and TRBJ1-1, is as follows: EPEVTQTPSHQVTQMGQEVILRCVPISNHLYFYWYRQILGQKVEFLVSFYNNEISEKSEIFDDQFSVERPDGSNFTLKIRSTKLEDSAMYFCASMGGGVNTEAFFGQGTRLTVV.

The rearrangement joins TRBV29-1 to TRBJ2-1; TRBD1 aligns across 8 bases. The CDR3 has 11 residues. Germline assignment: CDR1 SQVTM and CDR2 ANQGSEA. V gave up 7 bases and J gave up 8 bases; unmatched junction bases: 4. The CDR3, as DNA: TGCAGCGCCCGCAGGGGGCATGAGCAGTTCTTC. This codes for CSARRGHEQFF.

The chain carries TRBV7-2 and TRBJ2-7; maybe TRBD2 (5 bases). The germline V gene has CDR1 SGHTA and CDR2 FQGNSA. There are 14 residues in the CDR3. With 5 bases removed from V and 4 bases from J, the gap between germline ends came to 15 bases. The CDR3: CASSRGRREYEQYF. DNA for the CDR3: TGTGCCAGCAGCCGTGGTCGCCGGGAATACGAGCAGTACTTC.

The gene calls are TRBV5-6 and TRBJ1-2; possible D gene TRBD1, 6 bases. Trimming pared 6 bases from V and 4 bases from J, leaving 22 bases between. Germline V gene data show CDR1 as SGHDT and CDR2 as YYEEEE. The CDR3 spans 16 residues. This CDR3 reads CASTVSGGGAAYGYTF. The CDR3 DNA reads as TGTGCCAGCACCGTTTCCGGCGGGGGGGCCGCCTATGGCTACACCTTC.

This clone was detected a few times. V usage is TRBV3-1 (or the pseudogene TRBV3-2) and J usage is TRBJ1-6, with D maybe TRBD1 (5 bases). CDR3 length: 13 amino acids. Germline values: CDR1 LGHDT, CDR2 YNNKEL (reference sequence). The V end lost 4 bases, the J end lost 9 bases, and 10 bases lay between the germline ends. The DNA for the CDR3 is TGTGCCAGCAGCCCGGCGGGGGGTTCACCCCTCCACTTT. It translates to CASSPAGGSPLHF.

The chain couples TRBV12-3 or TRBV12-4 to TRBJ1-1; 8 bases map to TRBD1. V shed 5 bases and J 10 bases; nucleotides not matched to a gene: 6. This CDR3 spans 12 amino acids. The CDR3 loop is CASSIPRGRAFF. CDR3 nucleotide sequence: TGTGCCAGCAGTATTCCCAGGGGGCGAGCTTTCTTT.

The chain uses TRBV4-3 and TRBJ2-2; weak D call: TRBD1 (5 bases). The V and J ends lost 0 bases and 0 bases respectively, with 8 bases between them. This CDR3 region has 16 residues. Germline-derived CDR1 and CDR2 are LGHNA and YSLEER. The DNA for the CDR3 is TGCGCCAGCAGCCAAGATAGGGGTACGAACACCGGGGAGCTGTTTTTT. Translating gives CASSQDRGTNTGELFF.

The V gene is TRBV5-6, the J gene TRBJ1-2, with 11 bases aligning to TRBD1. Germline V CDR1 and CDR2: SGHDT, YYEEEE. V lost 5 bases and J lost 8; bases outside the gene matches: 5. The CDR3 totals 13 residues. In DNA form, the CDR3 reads TGTGCCAGCAGGCTGGACAGGGGGCTGGGCTACACCTTC. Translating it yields CASRLDRGLGYTF.

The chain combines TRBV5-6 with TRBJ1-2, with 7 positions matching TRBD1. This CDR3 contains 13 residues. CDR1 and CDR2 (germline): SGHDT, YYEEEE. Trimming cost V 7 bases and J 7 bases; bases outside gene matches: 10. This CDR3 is CASLLNRGGGYTF. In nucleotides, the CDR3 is TGTGCCAGCCTCCTAAACAGGGGAGGTGGCTACACCTTC.

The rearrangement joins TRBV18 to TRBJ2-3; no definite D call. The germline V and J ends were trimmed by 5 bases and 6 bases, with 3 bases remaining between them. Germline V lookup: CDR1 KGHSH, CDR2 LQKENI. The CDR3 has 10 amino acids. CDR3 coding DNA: TGTGCCAGCTCATCGGATACGCAGTATTTT. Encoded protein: CASSSDTQYF.